This record concerns one T cell receptor (beta chain) sequence. The sample comes from a study of blood T cell repertoires in COVID-19. Overall study: There were acute and convalescent COVID-19 samples, and they came from the United States, Italy and Spain.

Germline V gene lookup returns CDR1 SGDLS and CDR2 YYNGEE. The CDR3 contains 17 residues. Trimming removed 4 bases from V and 6 bases from J, with 23 bases in between. This table comes from immunoSEQ multiplex PCR, and its TCRdb copy is limited to in-frame clones, with some not included. Seen here are 350,000 to 500,000 clones, around nine tenths observed once, and the top ten hold approximately 1.5%. This TCR was sampled from a woman in her late teens or twenties who had been exposed to COVID-19. What was sequenced was PBMCs or T cells enriched from blood (not recorded which). V is TRBV9 and J is TRBJ2-1; possible D gene TRBD2, 5 bases. CDR3 loop: CASSPQTGISWGNEQFF. In DNA form, the CDR3 reads TGTGCCAGCAGCCCACAAACCGGGATTTCCTGGGGCAATGAGCAGTTCTTC.